This TCR beta chain was sequenced during a study of blood T cell repertoires in COVID-19. Study summary: COVID-19 samples collected from the United States, Italy and Spain covered acute and convalescent phases. From T cells, B-cell-depleted T cells, or PBMCs came the material, which was cDNA or gDNA.

Germline V CDR1 and CDR2: LNHDA, SQIVND (reference sequence). CDR3 length equals 11 residues. V shed 6 bases and J 10 bases; nucleotides not matched to a gene: 3. TCRdb's table, derived via immunoSEQ multiplex PCR, lists solely in-frame clones and lacks some. The sample shows about 47,000 clones, approximately 88% of them seen only once. The sequence was collected from a man over 45 with active COVID-19. The chain uses TRBV19 and TRBJ2-1; 7 nucleotides agree with TRBD2. Sample: peripheral blood. The CDR3 sequence is CASSYSGEQFF. As DNA, the CDR3 is TGTGCCAGTAGCTATAGCGGGGAGCAGTTCTTC.